This TCR beta chain was found in a study of T cell repertoires in cytomegalovirus infection. Study in general: The study used recently identified HLA-C-restricted and well-studied HLA-B-restricted CMV epitopes. It was the public TCR beta signatures that indicated both CMV infection and matching HLA type. Findings and limits, study-wide: Cumulative frequency (of public TCR beta family members) identified carriers of CMV plus the relevant HLA. Clonotypes of TCR beta that were HLA-C-restricted and CMV-specific dominated the ex vivo response.

For this clonotype: Its target is unknown.

Between the trimmed V and J ends, which lost 10 bases and 0 bases, there was a span of 13 bases. The CDR3 covers 13 residues. Germline V gene sequence: CDR1 MNHNY, CDR2 SVGAGI (reference sequence). TCRdb reprocessed the reads with MiXCR, giving one entry per CDR3 protein. The repertoire holds approximately 990,000 distinct CDR3 sequences, with 30% to 40% as singletons. This specimen was cultured CD8+ T cells from PBMCs, taken from culture after CMV antigen stimulation. The receptor was isolated from a human donor in good health (CMV status not recorded). Some clones in this sample may be carry-over from other donors' samples. The J gene is TRBJ2-7, the V gene TRBV6-6; perhaps D is TRBD1 or TRBD2 (6 bases each). The CDR3 loop is CATAGHLSYEQYF. The CDR3 DNA reads as TGTGCCACTGCGGGACACCTCTCCTACGAGCAGTACTTC.